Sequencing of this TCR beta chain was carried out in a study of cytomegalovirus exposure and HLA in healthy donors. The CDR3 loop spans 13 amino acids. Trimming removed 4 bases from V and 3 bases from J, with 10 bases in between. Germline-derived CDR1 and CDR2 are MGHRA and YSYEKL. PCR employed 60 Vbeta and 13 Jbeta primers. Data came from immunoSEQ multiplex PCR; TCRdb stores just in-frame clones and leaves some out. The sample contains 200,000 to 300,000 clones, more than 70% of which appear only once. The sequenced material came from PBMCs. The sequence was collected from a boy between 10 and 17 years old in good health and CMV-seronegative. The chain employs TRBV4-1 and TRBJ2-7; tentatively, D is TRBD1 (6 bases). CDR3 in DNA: TGCGCCAGCAGCCGGATACAGGGCTACGAGCAGTACTTC. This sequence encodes CASSRIQGYEQYF.